This T cell receptor (beta chain) was retrieved from a study of T cell responses to AZD1222 COVID-19 vaccine (dated by TCRdb to the early 2020s). The study in broad terms: A total of 233 trial participants underwent TCR sequencing, of whom some 200 had received two doses of AZD1222 and approximately 25 had received two doses of the MenACWY control vaccine. Trial participants were enrolled into age subgroups of 18-55, 56-69 and 70-plus years, which contained about 150, 27 and 61 TCR-sequenced participants, respectively.

The CDR3 regions of human TCRbeta chains were analyzed by immunosequencing. The source study handled its data this way. Repertoire TCRs were matched against a reference library of SARS-CoV-2-specific TCRs generated with the MIRA antigen-specificity platform. Breadth meant the fraction of unique TCRs that were SARS-CoV-2-associated, whereas depth meant the fraction of total T cells that were SARS-CoV-2-associated. Using the MIRA data, every spike-specific TCR was mapped to the spike region that the TCR reacted to and assigned to either a CD4 or a CD8 class. Log10-transformed breadth and depth values were compared by one-way ANOVA with Sidak's multiple comparisons tests. In its TCRdb copy, this immuneACCESS table keeps in-frame sequences only and misses some clones. Where compared with another copy, unresolved V genes explain less than half of these, and the others have no known cause. For V, J and clone size, that table is used; D and trimming come from the DNA. The table for this sample lists around 58,000 clones; 89% of them were counted only once. The ten largest account for around 13% of the sample.

With respect to this clone: Its target antigen remains unknown. No much larger clonotype is one base removed from it; base qualities were not supplied.

Inclusive of the bounding cysteine and phenylalanine, the CDR3 is 14 residues long. Just CDR3 DNA is preserved here, 42 bases in frame from base 1. CDR1 and CDR2 (MGHRA, YSYEKL) derive from the germline V gene. For this chain, trimming is 4 bases at the V end and 5 bases at the J end, and the number of junction bases without a gene match is 7. This specimen's time point label, per the study, means: about 28 days (+/-7) after the second vaccine dose. AZD1222 recipients given second doses at about 4 weeks or at about 12 weeks were pooled, since spike-specific TCR depth and breadth were not found to differ between the two schedules. The vaccinee samples were drawn from two UK trials, COV001 and COV002, one of which was a single-blind randomized controlled phase 2/3 trial testing AZD1222 (ChAdOx1 nCoV-19) in healthy adults. Trial participant PBMC samples were collected at day 0 and day 28 after the second dose for TCRbeta chain sequencing.

The full study reports these points: After two AZD1222 doses, both the breadth and the depth of spike-specific TCRs were significantly higher than at day 0 and than in MenACWY recipients. Vaccine-associated CD4 TCRs spanned the whole spike protein, with dominant responses in regions 160-218 and 743-854. Conclusions about previously exposed vaccinees are limited because only six or seven AZD1222 recipients were SARS-CoV-2 seropositive at baseline. Reportedly, almost half of the unique spike-specific TCRs recognized epitopes lying outside the regions that are mutated in the B.1.351 and B.1.1.7 variants. Because no samples from the day 14 peak response were available, repertoires could be characterized only after the peak T cell response. Participants were mostly white British, with more females than males. The authors suggested clonal diversity may have been underestimated. In the small 56-69-year group, the increase in depth fell short of significance, most likely because of low power.

The clonotype was recovered from an adult who received the AZD1222 COVID-19 vaccine. The chain employs TRBV4-1 and TRBJ2-5; 7 bases in between match TRBD1. The specimen comprised peripheral blood, sampled 28 days after the second AZD1222 dose. The CDR3 protein sequence reads: CASSLTQGSETQYF. The DNA reads TGCGCCAGCAGCCTCACACAGGGGAGTGAGACCCAGTACTTC.